This record covers a single T cell receptor (beta chain). Here immunoSEQ multiplex PCR was the method, and the copy in TCRdb shows in-frame clones only, minus some. The sample has about 380,000 clones, just under 95% seen once. The data stem from a study of shared T cell receptors in the human thymus. This CDR3 is 14 amino acids long. Germline CDR1 is SGDLS and CDR2 is YYNGEE. Trimming took 4 bases from V and 4 from J, leaving 14 bases between them. Specimen: thymocytes. The receptor was derived from a human donor. The chain carries TRBV9 and TRBJ1-2, with D hard to call. CDR3 sequence: CASSPRSGIYGYTF. DNA of the CDR3: TGTGCCAGCAGCCCTCGTTCCGGTATCTATGGCTACACCTTC.